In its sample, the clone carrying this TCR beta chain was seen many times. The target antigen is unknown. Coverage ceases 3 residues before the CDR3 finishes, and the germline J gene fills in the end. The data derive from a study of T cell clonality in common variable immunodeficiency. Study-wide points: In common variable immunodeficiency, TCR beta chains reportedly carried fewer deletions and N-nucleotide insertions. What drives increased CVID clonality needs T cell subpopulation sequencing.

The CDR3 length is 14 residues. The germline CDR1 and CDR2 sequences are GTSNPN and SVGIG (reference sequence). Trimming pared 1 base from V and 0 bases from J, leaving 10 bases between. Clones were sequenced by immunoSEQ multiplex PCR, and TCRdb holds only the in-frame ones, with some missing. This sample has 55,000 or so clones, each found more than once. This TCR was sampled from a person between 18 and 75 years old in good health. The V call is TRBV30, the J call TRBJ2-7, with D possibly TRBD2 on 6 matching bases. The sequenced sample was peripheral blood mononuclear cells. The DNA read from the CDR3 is TGTGCCTGGAGTGCTAGCGTTATCTCCTACGAG. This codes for CAWSASVISYE. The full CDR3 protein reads CAWSASVISYEQYF.